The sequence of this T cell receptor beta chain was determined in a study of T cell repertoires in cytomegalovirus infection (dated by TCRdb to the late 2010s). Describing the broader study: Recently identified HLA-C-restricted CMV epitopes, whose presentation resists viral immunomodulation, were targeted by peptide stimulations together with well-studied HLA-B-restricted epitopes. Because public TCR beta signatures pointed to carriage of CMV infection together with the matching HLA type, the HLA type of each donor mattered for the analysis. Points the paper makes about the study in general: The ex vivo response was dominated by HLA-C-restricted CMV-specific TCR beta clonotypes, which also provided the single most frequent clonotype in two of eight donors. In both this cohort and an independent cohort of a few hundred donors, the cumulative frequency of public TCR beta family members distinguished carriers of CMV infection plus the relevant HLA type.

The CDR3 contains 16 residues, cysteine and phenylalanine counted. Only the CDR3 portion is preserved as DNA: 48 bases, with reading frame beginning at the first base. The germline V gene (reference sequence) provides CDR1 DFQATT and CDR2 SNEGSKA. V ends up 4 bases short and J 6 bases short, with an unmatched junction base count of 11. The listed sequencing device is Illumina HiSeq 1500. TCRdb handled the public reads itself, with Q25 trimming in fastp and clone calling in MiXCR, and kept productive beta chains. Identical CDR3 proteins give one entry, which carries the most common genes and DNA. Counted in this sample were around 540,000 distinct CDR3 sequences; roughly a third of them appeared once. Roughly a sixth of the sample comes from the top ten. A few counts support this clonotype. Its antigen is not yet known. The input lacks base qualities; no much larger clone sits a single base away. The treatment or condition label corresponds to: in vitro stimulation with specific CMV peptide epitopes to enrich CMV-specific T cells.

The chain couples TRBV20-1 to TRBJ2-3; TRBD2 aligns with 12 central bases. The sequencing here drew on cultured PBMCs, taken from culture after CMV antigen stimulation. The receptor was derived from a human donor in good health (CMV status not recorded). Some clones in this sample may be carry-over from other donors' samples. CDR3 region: CSATIGLAGTLDTQYF. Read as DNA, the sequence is TGCAGTGCTACTATCGGACTAGCGGGGACCCTTGATACGCAGTATTTT.